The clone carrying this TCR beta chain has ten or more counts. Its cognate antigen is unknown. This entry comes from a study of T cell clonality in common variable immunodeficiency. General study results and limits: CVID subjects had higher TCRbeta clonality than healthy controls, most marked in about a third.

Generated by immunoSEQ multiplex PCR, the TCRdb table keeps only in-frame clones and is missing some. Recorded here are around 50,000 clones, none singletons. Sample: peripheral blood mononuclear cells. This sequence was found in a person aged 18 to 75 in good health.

The CDR3 sequence: CAISDGASGETQYF. The covered CDR3 bases are TGTGCCATCAGTGACGGAGCTTCAGGGGAGACC. The V gene is TRBV10-3, the J gene TRBJ2-5, with D maybe TRBD1 (5 bases). The read ends 3 residues before the CDR3 terminus; that terminus is restored from the germline J gene. Between the trimmed V and J ends, which lost 3 bases and 5 bases, there was a span of 13 bases. Germline lookup yields CDR1 ENHRY and CDR2 SYGVKD. The CDR3 totals 14 residues.